Listed below are T cell receptor beta chains from one sample, sequenced in a study of blood T cell repertoires in COVID-19. Data came from immunoSEQ multiplex PCR; TCRdb stores just in-frame clones and leaves some out. The sample comprises 150,000 to 200,000 clones, less than 90% of which are singletons, and approximately 11% rests with the top ten. Sequencing used peripheral blood. The receptors here all came from a woman aged 60-75 years with COVID-19, enrolled during active disease. CDR3s include the opening cysteine and the closing phenylalanine or tryptophan. A D gene is named only where the DNA matches it firmly. Rows may omit the clone size; those that give it use once, few, many or a size class.

v_call	d_call	j_call	clone_size	cdr3_nt	cdr3_aa
TRBV7-2	TRBD1	TRBJ1-6	.	TGTGCCAGCAGCTCCTCCCGGGACAGGGCCAATTCACCCCTCCACTTT	CASSSSRDRANSPLHF
TRBV28	TRBD1	TRBJ2-7	.	TGTGCCAGCAGTCGATTTGACAGGGGTCTCTACGAGCAGTACTTC	CASSRFDRGLYEQYF
TRBV27	.	TRBJ1-6	few	TGTGCCAGCAGTTATTCGACGGGTAATTCACCCCTCCACTTT	CASSYSTGNSPLHF
TRBV7-2	TRBD1	TRBJ2-7	.	TGTGCCAGCAGCTTCAGGGGGCCCTCCTACGAGCAGTACTTC	CASSFRGPSYEQYF
TRBV11-3	TRBD2	TRBJ2-1	.	TGTGCCAGCAGCTTAGTATTGGTTATAGGGCTAGCGGTGTACAATGAGCAGTTCTTC	CASSLVLVIGLAVYNEQFF
TRBV4-3	TRBD2	TRBJ2-7	.	TGCGCCAGCAGCCAAGGAGGTAGCGGGATCTCCTACGAGCAGTACTTC	CASSQGGSGISYEQYF
TRBV30	TRBD2	TRBJ2-1	.	TGTGCCTGGAGTGTTCGTCTAGCGGGAGGGAAACGGAATGAGCAGTTCTTC	CAWSVRLAGGKRNEQFF
TRBV7-9	TRBD1	TRBJ2-5	.	TGTGCCAGCAGCTCTTCGCGACAGGGGTACGCGGAGACCCAGTACTTC	CASSSSRQGYAETQYF
TRBV18	TRBD1	TRBJ1-5	.	TGTGCCAGCTCAGGGACAGGAAATCAGCCCCAGCATTTT	CASSGTGNQPQHF
TRBV10-3	TRBD1	TRBJ2-7	few	TGTGCCATCAGTCAGCCCCGGGACAGGGGTATCAAGCAGTACTTC	CAISQPRDRGIKQYF
TRBV9	.	TRBJ2-7	.	TGTGCCAGCAACCGGGACGGGAGCTCCTACGAGCAGTACTTC	CASNRDGSSYEQYF
TRBV6-6	.	TRBJ1-2	.	TGTGCCAGCAGTCCGTGGGAGGGCGGCTATGGCTACACCTTC	CASSPWEGGYGYTF
TRBV5-1	.	TRBJ1-1	.	TGCGCCAGCAGCTTGGGGCTGAGGCAGGGACTAGTCACTGAAGCTTTCTTT	CASSLGLRQGLVTEAFF
TRBV9	TRBD2	TRBJ2-2	.	TGTGCCAGCAGCGTAAGCGGGAGGAGTAACACCGGGGAGCTGTTTTTT	CASSVSGRSNTGELFF
TRBV6-5	.	TRBJ1-5	.	TGTGCCAGCAGGAAGGCGGGAGGGGCATATCAGCCCCAGCATTTT	CASRKAGGAYQPQHF
TRBV27	TRBD1	TRBJ2-7	.	TGTGCCAGCAGTTTCCCGGGACAGGGGTTATACGAGCAGTACTTC	CASSFPGQGLYEQYF
TRBV19	.	TRBJ2-1	.	TGTGCCAGTAGTATTACGGTGGATTGGCGGGCGGACAATGAGCAGTTCTTC	CASSITVDWRADNEQFF
TRBV6-2/TRBV6-3	.	TRBJ2-1	.	TGTGCCAGCAGTTCCCCTTTTAGCTACAATGAGCAGTTCTTC	CASSSPFSYNEQFF
TRBV19	.	TRBJ2-2	.	TGTGCCAGTACCTCACTAGCCAGGACAGGGAACACCGGGGAGCTGTTTTTT	CASTSLARTGNTGELFF
TRBV6-5	TRBD1	TRBJ2-1	.	TGTGCCAGCAGTTTCCGACAGGGGATAAGTGAGCAGTTCTTC	CASSFRQGISEQFF
TRBV30	.	TRBJ1-2	.	TGTGCCTGGACCCCCGAGGGGGAGGGCTACACCTTC	CAWTPEGEGYTF
TRBV20-1	.	TRBJ1-4	.	TGCAGTGCTAGTCGGGTTAATGAAAAACTGTTTTTT	CSASRVNEKLFF
TRBV4-2	.	TRBJ2-5	.	TGTGCCAGCAGCCAAGTACTCCGCTCAGAGACCCAGTACTTC	CASSQVLRSETQYF
TRBV6-5	.	TRBJ2-7	.	TGTGCCAGCAGTTACTCGCGGTACGAGCAGTACTTC	CASSYSRYEQYF